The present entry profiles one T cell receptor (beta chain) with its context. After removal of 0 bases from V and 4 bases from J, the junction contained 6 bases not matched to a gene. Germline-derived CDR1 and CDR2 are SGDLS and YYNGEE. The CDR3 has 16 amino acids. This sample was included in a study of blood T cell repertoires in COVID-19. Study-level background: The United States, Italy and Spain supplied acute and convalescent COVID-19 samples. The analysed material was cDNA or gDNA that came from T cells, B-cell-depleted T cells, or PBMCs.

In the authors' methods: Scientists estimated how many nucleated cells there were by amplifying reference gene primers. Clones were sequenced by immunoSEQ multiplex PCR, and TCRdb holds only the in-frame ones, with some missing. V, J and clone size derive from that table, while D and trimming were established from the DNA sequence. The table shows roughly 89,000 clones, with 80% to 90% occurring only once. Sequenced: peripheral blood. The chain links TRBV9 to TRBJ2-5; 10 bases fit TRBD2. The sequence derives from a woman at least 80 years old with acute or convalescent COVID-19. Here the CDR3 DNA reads TGTGCCAGCAGCGTAGTGGTAGCGGGGGGCAGAGAGACCCAGTACTTC. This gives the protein CASSVVVAGGRETQYF.